Listed here is a single TCR beta chain. Its antigen has not been determined. Base qualities are not recorded, but no much larger clone differs from it by a single base. Collaborating institutions collected whole blood in K2EDTA tubes following their own protocols. Collaborator samples were shipped for TCRbeta analysis as frozen whole blood, isolated PBMCs, or DNA extracted from either sample type. V is trimmed back by 6 bases and J by 3 bases, and the junction contains 10 bases that no gene match accounts for. The germline V gene (reference sequence) gives CDR1 as LNHDA and CDR2 as SQIVND. The CDR3, cysteine through phenylalanine, is 16 amino acids long. The kept DNA is CDR3 alone, 48 bases in frame from the first base. TCRbeta CDR3 regions were amplified from genomic DNA by means of the immunoSEQ Assay, a bias-controlled multiplex PCR. Per the source publication's procedure: Within the assay, amplification of reference gene primers was used to estimate how many nucleated cells each sample contained. To quantify the absolute abundance of each unique TCRbeta CDR3 rearrangement, sequence reads were collapsed and filtered. Productive Simpson clonality was computed per sample as the square root of Simpson's diversity index over productive rearrangements. The table comes from immuneACCESS by way of TCRdb, which keeps in-frame sequences with V and J called. Part of the clones is missing from these tables; in studies checked, under half for an unresolved V gene and the rest for unknown reasons. V, J and clone size reflect that table, while D and trimming were determined from the DNA. The table for this sample lists about 130,000 clones; 75% to 85% of them were counted only once. The ten largest clones add up to 3.8% of the sample.

The data are from a study of blood T cell repertoires in COVID-19 (dated by TCRdb to between 2020 and 2021). Background for the entire study: The collaborator samples originated in the United States, Italy and Spain and spanned the acute and convalescent phases of COVID-19. The prospective study material was composed of cDNA or gDNA derived from T cells, B-cell-depleted T cells, or PBMCs. Subjects who had been exposed to COVID-19, were actively infected with it, or had recovered from it provided the deeply sampled blood TCRbeta repertoires that made up the dataset. A freely available public database, intended as a resource for researchers studying the immune response to SARS-CoV-2, is where the repertoires were released. The samples were drawn from the first 160 participants of the ongoing ImmuneRACE study and from 950 to 1,500 subjects provided by 6 global collaborators. A de-identified subject ID, COVID-19 status, age in years and sex were almost always included in the sample metadata. Where HLA class I and class II types were available, the types were taken from metadata supplied by the sample provider, not from assay-based typing. General conclusions and limits of the study: Clinical and demographic metadata were provided uncurated, with the amount varying by source and participant.

This sequence uses TRBV19 and TRBJ1-5, and 8 junction bases match TRBD1. The sequenced sample was peripheral blood. The sequence was obtained from a woman in her forties or fifties with acute or convalescent COVID-19. The encoded CDR3 is CASSIGTGIPNQPQHF. The DNA sequence is as follows: TGTGCCAGTAGCATCGGGACAGGCATTCCCAATCAGCCCCAGCATTTT.